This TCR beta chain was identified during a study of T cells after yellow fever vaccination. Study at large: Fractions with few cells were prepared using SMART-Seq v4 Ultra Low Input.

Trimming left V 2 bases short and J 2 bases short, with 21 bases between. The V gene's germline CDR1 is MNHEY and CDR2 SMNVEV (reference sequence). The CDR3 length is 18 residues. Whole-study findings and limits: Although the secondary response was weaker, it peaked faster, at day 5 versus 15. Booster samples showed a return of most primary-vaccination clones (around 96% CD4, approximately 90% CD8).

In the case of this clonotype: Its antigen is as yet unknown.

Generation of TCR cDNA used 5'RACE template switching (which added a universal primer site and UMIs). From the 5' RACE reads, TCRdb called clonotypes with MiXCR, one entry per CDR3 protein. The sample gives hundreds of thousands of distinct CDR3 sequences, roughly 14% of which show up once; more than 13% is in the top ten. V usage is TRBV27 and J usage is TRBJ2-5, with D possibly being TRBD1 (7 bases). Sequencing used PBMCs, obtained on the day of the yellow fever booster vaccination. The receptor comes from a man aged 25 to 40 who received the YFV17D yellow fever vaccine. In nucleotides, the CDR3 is TGTGCCAGCAGTTTAGCAGCCCCCGGGGGCAGGGGGCAAGAGACCCAGTACTTC. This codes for CASSLAAPGGRGQETQYF.